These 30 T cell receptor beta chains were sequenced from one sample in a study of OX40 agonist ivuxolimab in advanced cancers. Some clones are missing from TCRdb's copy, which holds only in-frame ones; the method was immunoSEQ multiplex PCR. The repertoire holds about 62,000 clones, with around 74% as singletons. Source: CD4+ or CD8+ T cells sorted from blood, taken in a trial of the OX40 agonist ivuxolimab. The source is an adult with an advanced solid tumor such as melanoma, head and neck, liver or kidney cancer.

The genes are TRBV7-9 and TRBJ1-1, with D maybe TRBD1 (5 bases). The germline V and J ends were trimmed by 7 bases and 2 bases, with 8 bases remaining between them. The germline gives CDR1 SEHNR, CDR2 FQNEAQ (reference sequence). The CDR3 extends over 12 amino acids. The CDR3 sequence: CASMTANTEAFF. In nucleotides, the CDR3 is TGTGCCAGCATGACAGCCAACACTGAAGCTTTCTTT.

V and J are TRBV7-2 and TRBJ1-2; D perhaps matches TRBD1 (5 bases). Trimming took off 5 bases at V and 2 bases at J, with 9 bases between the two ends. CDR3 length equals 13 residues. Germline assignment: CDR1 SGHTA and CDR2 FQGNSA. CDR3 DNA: TGTGCCAGCAGCACCAGACAGAACTATGGCTACACCTTC. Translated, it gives CASSTRQNYGYTF.

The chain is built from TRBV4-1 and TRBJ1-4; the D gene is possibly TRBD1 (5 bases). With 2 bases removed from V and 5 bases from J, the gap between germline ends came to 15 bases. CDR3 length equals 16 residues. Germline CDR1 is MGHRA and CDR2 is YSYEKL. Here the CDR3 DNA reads TGCGCCAGCAGCCAATTTTCTTGGACACGGAATGAAAAACTGTTTTTT. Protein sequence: CASSQFSWTRNEKLFF.

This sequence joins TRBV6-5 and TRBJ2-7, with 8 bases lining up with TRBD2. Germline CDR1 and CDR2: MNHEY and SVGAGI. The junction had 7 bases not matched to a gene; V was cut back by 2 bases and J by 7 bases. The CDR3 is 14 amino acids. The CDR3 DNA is TGTGCCAGCAGTTACGTAGCGGGAAGGAGTGAGCAGTACTTC. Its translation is CASSYVAGRSEQYF.

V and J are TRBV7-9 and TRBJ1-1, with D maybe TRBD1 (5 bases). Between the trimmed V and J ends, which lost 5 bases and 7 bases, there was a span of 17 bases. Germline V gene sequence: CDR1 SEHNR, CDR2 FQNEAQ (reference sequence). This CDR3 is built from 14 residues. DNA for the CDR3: TGTGCCAGCAGCAACTGGGACGGTTTAAGTGAAGCTTTCTTT. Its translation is CASSNWDGLSEAFF. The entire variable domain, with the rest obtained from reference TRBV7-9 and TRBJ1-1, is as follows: DTGVSQNPRHKITKRGQNVTFRCDPISEHNRLYWYRQTLGQGPEFLTYFQNEAQLEKSRLLSDRFSAERPKGSFSTLEIQRTEQGDSAMYLCASSNWDGLSEAFFGQGTRLTVV.

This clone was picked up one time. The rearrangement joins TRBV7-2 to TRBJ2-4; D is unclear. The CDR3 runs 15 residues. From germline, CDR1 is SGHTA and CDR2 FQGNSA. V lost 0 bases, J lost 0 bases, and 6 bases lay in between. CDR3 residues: CASSLARLAKNIQYF. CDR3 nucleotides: TGTGCCAGCAGCTTAGCGCGACTAGCCAAAAACATTCAGTACTTC.

The CDR3 reads CATRGVADGNEQFF. CDR3 nucleotides: TGTGCCACCAGGGGAGTAGCGGACGGAAATGAGCAGTTCTTC. The rearrangement uses TRBV25-1 and TRBJ2-1; D possibly matches TRBD1 or TRBD2 (6 bases each). Trimming took off 10 bases at V and 7 bases at J, with 20 bases between the two ends. This CDR3 has 14 amino acids. Germline CDR1 reads MGHDK; CDR2 reads SYGVNS.

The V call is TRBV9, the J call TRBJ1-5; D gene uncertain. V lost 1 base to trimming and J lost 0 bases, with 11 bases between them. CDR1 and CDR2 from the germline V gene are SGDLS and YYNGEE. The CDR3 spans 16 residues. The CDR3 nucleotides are TGTGCCAGCAGCGTACCGAGGGATTATAGCAATCAGCCCCAGCATTTT. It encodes CASSVPRDYSNQPQHF.

CDR3 amino acids: CASSFNRNTGELFF. The CDR3 region has the DNA TGTGCCAGCAGCTTTAACAGGAACACCGGGGAGCTGTTTTTT. The chain links TRBV7-2 to TRBJ2-2; D is undetermined. Looked up from germline, CDR1 is SGHTA and CDR2 is FQGNSA. The CDR3 spans 14 residues. With 3 bases removed from V and 1 base from J, the gap between germline ends came to 6 bases.

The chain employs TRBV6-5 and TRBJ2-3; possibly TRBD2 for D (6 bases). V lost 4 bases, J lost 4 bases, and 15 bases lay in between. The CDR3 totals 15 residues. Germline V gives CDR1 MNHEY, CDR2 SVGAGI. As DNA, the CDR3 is TGTGCCAGCAGTTTCCGGGGGACCGGAGCAGATACGCAGTATTTT. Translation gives CASSFRGTGADTQYF.

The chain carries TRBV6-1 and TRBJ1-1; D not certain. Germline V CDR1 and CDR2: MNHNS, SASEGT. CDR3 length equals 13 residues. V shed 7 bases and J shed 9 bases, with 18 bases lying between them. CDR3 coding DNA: TGTGCCAGCAATAGGGAAGTTCACTTTCAAGCTTTCTTT. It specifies CASNREVHFQAFF.

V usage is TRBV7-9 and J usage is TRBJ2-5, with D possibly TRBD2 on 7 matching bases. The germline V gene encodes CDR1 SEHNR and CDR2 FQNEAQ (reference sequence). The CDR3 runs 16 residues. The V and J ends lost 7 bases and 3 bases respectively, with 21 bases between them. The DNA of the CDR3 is TGTGCCAGCACATCCGCCTTGGGGGGGGCAGAAGAGACCCAGTACTTC. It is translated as CASTSALGGAEETQYF.

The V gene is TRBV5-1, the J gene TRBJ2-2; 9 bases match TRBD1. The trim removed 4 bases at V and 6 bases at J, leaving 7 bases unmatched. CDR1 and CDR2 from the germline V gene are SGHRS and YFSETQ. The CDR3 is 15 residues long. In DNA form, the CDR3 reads TGCGCCAGCAGCCCTGGGACAGGGTACGCCGGGGAGCTGTTTTTT. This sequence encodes CASSPGTGYAGELFF. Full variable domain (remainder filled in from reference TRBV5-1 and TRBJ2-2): KAGVTQTPRYLIKTRGQQVTLSCSPISGHRSVSWYQQTPGQGLQFLFEYFSETQRNKGNFPGRFSGRQFSNSRSEMNVSTLELGDSALYLCASSPGTGYAGELFFGEGSRLTVL.

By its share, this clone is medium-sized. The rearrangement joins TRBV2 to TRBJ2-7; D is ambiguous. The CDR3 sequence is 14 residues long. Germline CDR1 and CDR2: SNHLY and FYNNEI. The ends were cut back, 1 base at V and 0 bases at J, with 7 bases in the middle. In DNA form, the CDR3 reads TGTGCCAGCAGTGAAGACCGCGGCTCCTACGAGCAGTACTTC. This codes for CASSEDRGSYEQYF.

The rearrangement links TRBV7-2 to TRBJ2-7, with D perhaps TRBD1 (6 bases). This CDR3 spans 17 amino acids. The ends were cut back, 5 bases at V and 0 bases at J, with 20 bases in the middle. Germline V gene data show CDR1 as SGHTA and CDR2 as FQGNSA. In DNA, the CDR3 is TGTGCCAGCAGCCCGAGCCCCTACAGGGCTCCCTCCTACGAGCAGTACTTC. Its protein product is CASSPSPYRAPSYEQYF.

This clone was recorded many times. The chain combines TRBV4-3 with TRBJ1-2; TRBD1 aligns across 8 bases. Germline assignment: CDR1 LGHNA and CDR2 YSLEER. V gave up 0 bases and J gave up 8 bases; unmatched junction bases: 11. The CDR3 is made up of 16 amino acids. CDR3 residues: CASSQDVGGQGDGYTF. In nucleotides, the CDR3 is TGCGCCAGCAGCCAAGATGTGGGCGGACAGGGTGACGGCTACACCTTC.

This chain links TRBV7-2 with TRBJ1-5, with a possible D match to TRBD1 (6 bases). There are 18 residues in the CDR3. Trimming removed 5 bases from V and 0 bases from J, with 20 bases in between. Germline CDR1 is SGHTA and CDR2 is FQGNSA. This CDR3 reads CASSPKRTAEYSNQPQHF. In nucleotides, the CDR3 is TGTGCCAGCAGCCCAAAAAGGACAGCGGAATATAGCAATCAGCCCCAGCATTTT.

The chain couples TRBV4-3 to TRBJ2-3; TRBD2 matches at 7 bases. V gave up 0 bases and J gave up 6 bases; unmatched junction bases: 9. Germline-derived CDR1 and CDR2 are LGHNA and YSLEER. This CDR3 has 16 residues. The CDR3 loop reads CASSQEAGETSDTQYF. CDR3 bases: TGCGCCAGCAGCCAAGAGGCGGGGGAGACCTCCGATACGCAGTATTTT.

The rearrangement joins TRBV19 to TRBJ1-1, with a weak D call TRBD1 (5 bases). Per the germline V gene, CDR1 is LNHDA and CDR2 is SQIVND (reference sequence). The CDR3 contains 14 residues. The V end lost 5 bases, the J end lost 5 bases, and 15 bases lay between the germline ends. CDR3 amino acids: CASSQIVGRTEAFF. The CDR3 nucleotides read TGTGCCAGTAGTCAGATTGTGGGGCGGACTGAAGCTTTCTTT.

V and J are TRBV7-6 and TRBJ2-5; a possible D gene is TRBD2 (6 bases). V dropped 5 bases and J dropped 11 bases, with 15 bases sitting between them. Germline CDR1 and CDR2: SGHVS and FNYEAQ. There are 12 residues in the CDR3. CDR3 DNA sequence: TGTGCCAGCAGCCCCCGCGGGATAGAGCAGTACTTC. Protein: CASSPRGIEQYF. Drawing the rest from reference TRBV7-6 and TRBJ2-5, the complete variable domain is GAGVSQSPRYKVTKRGQDVALRCDPISGHVSLYWYRQALGQGPEFLTYFNYEAQQDKSGLPNDRFSAERPEGSISTLTIQRTEQRDSAMYRCASSPRGIEQYFGPGTRLLVL.

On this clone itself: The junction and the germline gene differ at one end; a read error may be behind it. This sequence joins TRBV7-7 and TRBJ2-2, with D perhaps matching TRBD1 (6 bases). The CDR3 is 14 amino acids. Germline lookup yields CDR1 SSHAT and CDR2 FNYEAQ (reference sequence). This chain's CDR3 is CASSLGGDTGELFF. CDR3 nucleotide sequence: TGTGCTAGCAGCTTAGGGGGTGACACCGGGGAGCTGTTTTTT.

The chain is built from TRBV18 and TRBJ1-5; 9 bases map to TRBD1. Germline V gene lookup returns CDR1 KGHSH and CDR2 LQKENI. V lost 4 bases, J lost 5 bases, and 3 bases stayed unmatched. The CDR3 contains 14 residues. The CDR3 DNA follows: TGTGCCAGCTCACACAGGGGGCGAGATCAGCCCCAGCATTTT. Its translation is CASSHRGRDQPQHF.

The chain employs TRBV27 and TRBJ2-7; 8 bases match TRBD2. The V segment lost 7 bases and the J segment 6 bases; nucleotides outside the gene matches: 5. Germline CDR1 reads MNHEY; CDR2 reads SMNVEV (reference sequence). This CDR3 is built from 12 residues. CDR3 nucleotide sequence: TGTGCCAGCACTAGCGGGCTACGCGAGCAGTACTTC. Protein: CASTSGLREQYF.

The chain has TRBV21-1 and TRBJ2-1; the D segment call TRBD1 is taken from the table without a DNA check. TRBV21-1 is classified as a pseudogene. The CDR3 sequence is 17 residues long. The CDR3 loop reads CASSKAPGQERGTEQFF. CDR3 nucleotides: TGTGCCAGCAGCAAAGCGCCGGGACAGGAAAGGGGTACTGAGCAGTTCTTC.

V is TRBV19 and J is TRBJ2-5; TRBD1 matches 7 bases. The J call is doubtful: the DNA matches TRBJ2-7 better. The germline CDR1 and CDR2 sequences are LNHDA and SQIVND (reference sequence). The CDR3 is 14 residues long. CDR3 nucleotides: TGTGCCAGTAGTATTGTGGGACAGTCCTACGAGCAGTACTTC. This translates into CASSIVGQSYEQYF.

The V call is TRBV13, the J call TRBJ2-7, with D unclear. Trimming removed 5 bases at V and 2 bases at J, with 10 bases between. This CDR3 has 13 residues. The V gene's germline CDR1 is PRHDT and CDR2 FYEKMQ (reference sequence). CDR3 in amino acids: CASSIRAAYEQYF. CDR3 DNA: TGTGCCAGCAGCATCCGGGCTGCCTACGAGCAGTACTTC.

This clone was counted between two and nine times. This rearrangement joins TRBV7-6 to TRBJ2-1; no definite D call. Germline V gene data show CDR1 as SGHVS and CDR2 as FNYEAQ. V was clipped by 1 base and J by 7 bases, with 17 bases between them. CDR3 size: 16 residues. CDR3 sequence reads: CASSLVDPRVSNEQFF. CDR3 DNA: TGTGCCAGCAGCTTAGTGGACCCAAGGGTTAGTAATGAGCAGTTCTTC.

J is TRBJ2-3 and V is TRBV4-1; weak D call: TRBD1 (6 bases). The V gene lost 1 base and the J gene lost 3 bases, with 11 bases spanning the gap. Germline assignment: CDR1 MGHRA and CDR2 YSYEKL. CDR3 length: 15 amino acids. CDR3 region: CASSQGTGSTDTQYF. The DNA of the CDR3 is TGCGCCAGCAGCCAAGGAACAGGGTCGACAGATACGCAGTATTTT.

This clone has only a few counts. For the CDR3, the DNA is TGTGCCAGCAGCTTATCCCCTCGTCCCGGGGTCACTGAAGCTTTCTTT. It codes for CASSLSPRPGVTEAFF. This sequence joins TRBV7-6 and TRBJ1-1; no clear D gene. This CDR3 spans 16 amino acids. Germline loops: CDR1 SGHVS, CDR2 FNYEAQ. V lost 2 bases and J 4 bases, leaving 17 bases between the germline ends.

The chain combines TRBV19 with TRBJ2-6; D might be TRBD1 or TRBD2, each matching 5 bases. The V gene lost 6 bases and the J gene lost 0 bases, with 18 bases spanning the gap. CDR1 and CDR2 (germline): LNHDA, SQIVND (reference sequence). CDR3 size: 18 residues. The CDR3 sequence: CASSLSGGFSSGANVLTF. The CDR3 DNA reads TGTGCCAGTAGCCTCAGTGGGGGTTTCTCCTCTGGGGCCAACGTCCTGACTTTC.